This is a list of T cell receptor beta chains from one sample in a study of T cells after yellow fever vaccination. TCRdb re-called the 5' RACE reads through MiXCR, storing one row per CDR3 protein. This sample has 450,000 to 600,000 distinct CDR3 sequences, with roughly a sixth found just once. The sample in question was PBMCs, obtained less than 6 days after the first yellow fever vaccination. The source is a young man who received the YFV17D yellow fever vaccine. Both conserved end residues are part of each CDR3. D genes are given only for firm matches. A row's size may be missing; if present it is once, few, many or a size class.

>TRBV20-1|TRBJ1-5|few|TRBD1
TGCAGTGCTAGGACAGGGGCTCAGCCCCAGCATTTT
CSARTGAQPQHF
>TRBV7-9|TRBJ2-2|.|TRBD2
TGTGCCAGCAGATCCGGGGGGGACTCCGGGGAGCTGTTTTTT
CASRSGGDSGELFF
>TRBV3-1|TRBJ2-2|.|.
TGTGCCAGCAGCCTACAGGCGAACACCGGGGAGCTGTTTTTT
CASSLQANTGELFF
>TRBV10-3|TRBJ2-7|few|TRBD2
TGTGCCATCAGTGAGGGACTAGCTTACGAGCAGTACTTC
CAISEGLAYEQYF
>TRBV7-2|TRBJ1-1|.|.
TGTGCCAGCAGCTTAGTGGGATTCGGGGGCACTGAAGCTTTCTTT
CASSLVGFGGTEAFF
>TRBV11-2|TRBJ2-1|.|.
TGTGCCAGCAGCTTAGCCGTAGGCTACAATGAGCAGTTCTTC
CASSLAVGYNEQFF
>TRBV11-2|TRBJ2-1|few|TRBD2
TGTGCCAGCAGCTTAGATTCGGGGGGGAGGTTGAATGAGCAGTTCTTC
CASSLDSGGRLNEQFF
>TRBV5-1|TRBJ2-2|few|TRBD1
TGCGCCAGCAGCGCGCCCGGGACAGGGGTGTCCGGGGAGCTGTTTTTT
CASSAPGTGVSGELFF
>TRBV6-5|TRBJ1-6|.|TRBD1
TGTGCCAGCAGTTACTCCGGGACAGGGGGCAGGTCACCCCTCCACTTT
CASSYSGTGGRSPLHF
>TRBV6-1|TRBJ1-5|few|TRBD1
TGTGCCAGCAGTAGACCTCGACAGGGATTTGGACAGCCCCAGCATTTT
CASSRPRQGFGQPQHF
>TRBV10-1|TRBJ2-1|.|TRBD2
TGCGCCAGCAGTGATGCGGGGGACCGACCTGGCTCCTACAATGAGCAGTTCTTC
CASSDAGDRPGSYNEQFF
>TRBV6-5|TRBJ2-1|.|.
TGTGCCAGCAGTTACGGGAATGGGAATGAGCAGTTCTTC
CASSYGNGNEQFF
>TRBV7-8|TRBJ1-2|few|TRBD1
TGTGCCAGCAGCCCTCGACAGGGCGCTAACTATGGCTACACCTTC
CASSPRQGANYGYTF
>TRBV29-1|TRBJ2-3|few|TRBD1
TGCAGCGTTGAAGAACATGACAGGGGGCGCGGGGATTTT
CSVEEHDRGRGDF
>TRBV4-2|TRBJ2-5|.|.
TGTGCCAGCAGCCAAGATTTCGACGGGTTAGAGACCCAGTACTTC
CASSQDFDGLETQYF
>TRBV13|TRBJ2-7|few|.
TGTGCCAGCAGCTCTCCCGGGTCGAATCGGTTCCACGAGCAGTACTTC
CASSSPGSNRFHEQYF
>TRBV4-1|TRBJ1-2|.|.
TGCGCCAGCAGCCAAGAGAGTCAGGAGGTTTTC
CASSQESQEVF
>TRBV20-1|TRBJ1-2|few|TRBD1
TGCAGTGCTAGACATGGACAGGGCTATGGCTACACCTTC
CSARHGQGYGYTF
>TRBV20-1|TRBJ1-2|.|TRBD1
TGCAGTGCGAGAGACAGGGGGCCTACCTATGGCTACACCTTC
CSARDRGPTYGYTF
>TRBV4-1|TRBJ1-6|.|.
TGCGCCAGCAGCCAATTTCAGGGAGATAATTCACCCCTCCACTTT
CASSQFQGDNSPLHF
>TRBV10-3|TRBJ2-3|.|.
TGTGCCATCAGCAGGACAGATACGCAGTATTTT
CAISRTDTQYF
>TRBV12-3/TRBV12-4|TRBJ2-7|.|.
TGTGCCAGCAGTTGGGGGGGCCTCTCCTACGAGCAGTACTTC
CASSWGGLSYEQYF
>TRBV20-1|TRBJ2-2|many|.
TGCAGTGCTAGGGCTCCGCCGTACACCGGGGAGCTGTTTTTT
CSARAPPYTGELFF
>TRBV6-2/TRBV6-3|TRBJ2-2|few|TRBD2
TGTGCCAGCAGCCCTAACGGGGGGGACTACACCGGGGAGCTGTTTTTT
CASSPNGGDYTGELFF
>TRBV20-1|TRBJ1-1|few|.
TGCAGTGCTAGAGATCAGGGTTTTTACACTGAAGCTTTCTTT
CSARDQGFYTEAFF
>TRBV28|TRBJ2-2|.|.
TGTGCCAGCATAGCGGAAGGGACGAACACCGGGGAGCTGTTTTTT
CASIAEGTNTGELFF
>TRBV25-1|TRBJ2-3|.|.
TGTGCCAGCAATCCAGGGAGCAGGGGCGCTGCAGATACGCAGTATTTT
CASNPGSRGAADTQYF
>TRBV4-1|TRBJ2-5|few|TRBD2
TGCGCCAGCAGCCAACTAGCGGGGGCGGAGACCCAGTACTTC
CASSQLAGAETQYF
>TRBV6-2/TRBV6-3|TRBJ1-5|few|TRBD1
TGTGCCAGCAGTTACGGCGGCAGGGGGTTTAGCAATCAGCCCCAGCATTTT
CASSYGGRGFSNQPQHF
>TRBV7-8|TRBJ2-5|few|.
TGTGCCAGCAGCACGGGCTCACCTGGGGAGACCCAGTACTTC
CASSTGSPGETQYF
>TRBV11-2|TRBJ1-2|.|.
TGTGCCAGCAGCTTCGAAAGGGTTTCTGGCTACACCTTC
CASSFERVSGYTF
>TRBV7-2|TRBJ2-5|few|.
TGTGCCAGCAGCTTGCACACCAAGGGGACCCAGTACTTC
CASSLHTKGTQYF
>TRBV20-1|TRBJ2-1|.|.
TGCAGTGCTAGGGGTGACATGTACAATGAGCAGTTCTTC
CSARGDMYNEQFF
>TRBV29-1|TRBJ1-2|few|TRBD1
TGCAGCGTTGAACGACAGGGGGCTATCTATGGCTACACCTTC
CSVERQGAIYGYTF
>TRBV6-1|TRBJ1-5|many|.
TGTGCCAGCAGTAAACAGGGAGGCAATCAGCCCCAGCATTTT
CASSKQGGNQPQHF
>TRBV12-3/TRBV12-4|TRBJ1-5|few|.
TGTGCCAGCAATTCCGGGGCGCATCAGCCCCAGCATTTT
CASNSGAHQPQHF
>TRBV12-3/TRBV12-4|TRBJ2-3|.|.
TGTGCCAGCAGTTTAGATCTACGGGCAGATACGCAGTATTTT
CASSLDLRADTQYF
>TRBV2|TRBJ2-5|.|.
TGTGCCAGCAGTATGACCCAAAGTCAAGAGACCCAGTACTTC
CASSMTQSQETQYF
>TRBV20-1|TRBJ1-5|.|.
TGCAGTGCTGGGAAGGGCGGGGCTGGTCAGCCCCAGCATTTT
CSAGKGGAGQPQHF
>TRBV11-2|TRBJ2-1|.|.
TGTGCCAGCAGCCACTCACCGCTCCCGGGACAATTAATTTACAATGAGCAGTTCTTC
CASSHSPLPGQLIYNEQFF